This is a list of T cell receptor beta chains from one sample in a study of a mutant IDH1 vaccine in newly diagnosed glioma. These receptors are not linked to any known antigen. Here immunoSEQ multiplex PCR was the method, and the copy in TCRdb shows in-frame clones only, minus some. The repertoire includes about 58,000 clones, roughly 80% of them detected once, and 6.5% to 8.5% sits in the top ten. The sequencing used PBMCs, collected from a glioma patient whose treatment included an IDH1 peptide vaccine. The receptors derive from a woman in her forties or fifties with glioma. The CDR3 runs from the conserved cysteine through the conserved F or W. The D gene is left open where the match is weak. Part of the rows lack a size; the others show once, few, many or a class for expanded clones.

J gene: TRBJ2-7; clone size: .; V gene: TRBV5-6; D gene: .; CDR3 protein: CASSLAGVSYEQYF; CDR3 DNA: TGTGCCAGCAGCTTGGCAGGAGTCTCCTACGAGCAGTACTTC
J gene: TRBJ2-7; clone size: .; V gene: TRBV4-3; D gene: .; CDR3 protein: CASSQGLGSYEQYF; CDR3 DNA: TGCGCCAGCAGCCAAGGTCTGGGGTCCTACGAGCAGTACTTC
J gene: TRBJ2-5; clone size: .; V gene: TRBV5-6; D gene: TRBD2; CDR3 protein: CASSLLLAGEQETQYF; CDR3 DNA: TGTGCCAGCAGCTTGCTCTTAGCGGGGGAACAAGAGACCCAGTACTTC
J gene: TRBJ2-5; clone size: .; V gene: TRBV7-2; D gene: .; CDR3 protein: CASSLNPYQETQYF; CDR3 DNA: TGTGCCAGCAGCTTAAACCCTTACCAAGAGACCCAGTACTTC
J gene: TRBJ2-7; clone size: once; V gene: TRBV5-1; D gene: TRBD2; CDR3 protein: CASSQGTSGAGEQYF; CDR3 DNA: TGCGCCAGCAGCCAAGGGACTAGCGGGGCAGGCGAGCAGTACTTC
J gene: TRBJ2-7; clone size: .; V gene: TRBV4-1; D gene: .; CDR3 protein: CASSQERGTEQYF; CDR3 DNA: TGCGCCAGCAGCCAAGAGCGGGGAACCGAGCAGTACTTC
J gene: TRBJ2-1; clone size: .; V gene: TRBV30; D gene: TRBD1; CDR3 protein: CAWYPGQVLGNEQFF; CDR3 DNA: TGTGCCTGGTACCCCGGACAGGTCTTGGGCAATGAGCAGTTCTTC
J gene: TRBJ2-7; clone size: .; V gene: TRBV5-6; D gene: TRBD1; CDR3 protein: CASSWTGLNEQYF; CDR3 DNA: TGTGCCAGCAGCTGGACAGGGTTGAACGAGCAGTACTTC
J gene: TRBJ1-1; clone size: .; V gene: TRBV5-1; D gene: TRBD1; CDR3 protein: CASSWTPGQGDTEAFF; CDR3 DNA: TGCGCCAGCAGCTGGACCCCGGGACAGGGTGACACTGAAGCTTTCTTT
J gene: TRBJ1-2; clone size: .; V gene: TRBV19; D gene: .; CDR3 protein: CASSISWQSDSGYTF; CDR3 DNA: TGTGCCAGTAGTATATCTTGGCAATCCGACTCGGGCTACACCTTC
J gene: TRBJ2-5; clone size: .; V gene: TRBV4-1; D gene: .; CDR3 protein: CASSQDFRGGETQYF; CDR3 DNA: TGCGCCAGCAGCCAAGATTTCCGGGGCGGGGAGACCCAGTACTTC
J gene: TRBJ2-7; clone size: .; V gene: TRBV5-1; D gene: TRBD1; CDR3 protein: CASSWGQGATYEQYF; CDR3 DNA: TGCGCCAGCAGCTGGGGACAGGGGGCTACCTACGAGCAGTACTTC
J gene: TRBJ1-2; clone size: .; V gene: TRBV25-1; D gene: .; CDR3 protein: CASSDNYGYTF; CDR3 DNA: TGTGCCAGCAGTGACAACTATGGCTACACCTTC
J gene: TRBJ2-1; clone size: .; V gene: TRBV5-1; D gene: .; CDR3 protein: CASSLASDTSYNEQFF; CDR3 DNA: TGCGCCAGCAGCTTGGCGTCGGACACGTCCTACAATGAGCAGTTCTTC
J gene: TRBJ1-1; clone size: .; V gene: TRBV5-6; D gene: .; CDR3 protein: CASGTPWSTEAFF; CDR3 DNA: TGTGCCAGCGGAACCCCCTGGAGCACTGAAGCTTTCTTT
J gene: TRBJ1-6; clone size: few; V gene: TRBV7-9; D gene: TRBD1; CDR3 protein: CASSLQTGGRSPLHF; CDR3 DNA: TGTGCCAGCAGTTTACAGACAGGGGGCAGATCACCCCTCCACTTT
J gene: TRBJ2-3; clone size: .; V gene: TRBV18; D gene: .; CDR3 protein: CASSPPGGAGDTQYF; CDR3 DNA: TGTGCCAGCTCACCTCCTGGGGGGGCCGGGGATACGCAGTATTTT
J gene: TRBJ2-7; clone size: few; V gene: TRBV28; D gene: .; CDR3 protein: CATQEGTVYEQYF; CDR3 DNA: TGTGCCACCCAGGAGGGGACAGTCTACGAGCAGTACTTC
J gene: TRBJ2-1; clone size: .; V gene: TRBV6-4; D gene: .; CDR3 protein: CASSDARTGEQFF; CDR3 DNA: TGTGCCAGCAGTGACGCAAGAACAGGGGAGCAGTTCTTC
J gene: TRBJ1-2; clone size: .; V gene: TRBV2; D gene: .; CDR3 protein: CASRGYGYTF; CDR3 DNA: TGTGCCAGTCGGGGGTACGGCTACACCTTC
J gene: TRBJ2-5; clone size: .; V gene: TRBV30; D gene: .; CDR3 protein: CASNPGAEETQYF; CDR3 DNA: TGTGCTTCAAATCCGGGGGCGGAGGAGACCCAGTACTTC
J gene: TRBJ1-1; clone size: .; V gene: TRBV7-9; D gene: TRBD1; CDR3 protein: CASSLPDRLDTEAFF; CDR3 DNA: TGTGCCAGCAGCCTTCCGGACAGGTTAGACACTGAAGCTTTCTTT
J gene: TRBJ2-1; clone size: few; V gene: TRBV7-2; D gene: TRBD2; CDR3 protein: CASSLGLAMGEQFF; CDR3 DNA: TGTGCCAGCAGCTTGGGACTAGCCATGGGTGAGCAGTTCTTC
J gene: TRBJ2-3; clone size: .; V gene: TRBV13; D gene: .; CDR3 protein: CASREGGTDTQYF; CDR3 DNA: TGTGCCAGCAGGGAGGGGGGGACAGATACGCAGTATTTT
J gene: TRBJ2-3; clone size: .; V gene: TRBV7-8; D gene: TRBD2; CDR3 protein: CASSATSGGADTQYF; CDR3 DNA: TGTGCCAGCAGCGCCACTAGCGGGGGCGCAGATACGCAGTATTTT
J gene: TRBJ1-5; clone size: .; V gene: TRBV15; D gene: .; CDR3 protein: CATSRDPGYNQPQHF; CDR3 DNA: TGTGCCACCAGCAGAGATCCCGGGTACAATCAGCCCCAGCATTTT
J gene: TRBJ1-2; clone size: few; V gene: TRBV19; D gene: TRBD1; CDR3 protein: CASALRDRVRYTF; CDR3 DNA: TGTGCCAGCGCACTCCGGGACAGGGTCCGCTACACCTTC
J gene: TRBJ1-6; clone size: .; V gene: TRBV7-9; D gene: .; CDR3 protein: CASSLGGGNSPLHF; CDR3 DNA: TGTGCCAGCAGCCTAGGGGGGGGGAATTCACCCCTCCACTTT